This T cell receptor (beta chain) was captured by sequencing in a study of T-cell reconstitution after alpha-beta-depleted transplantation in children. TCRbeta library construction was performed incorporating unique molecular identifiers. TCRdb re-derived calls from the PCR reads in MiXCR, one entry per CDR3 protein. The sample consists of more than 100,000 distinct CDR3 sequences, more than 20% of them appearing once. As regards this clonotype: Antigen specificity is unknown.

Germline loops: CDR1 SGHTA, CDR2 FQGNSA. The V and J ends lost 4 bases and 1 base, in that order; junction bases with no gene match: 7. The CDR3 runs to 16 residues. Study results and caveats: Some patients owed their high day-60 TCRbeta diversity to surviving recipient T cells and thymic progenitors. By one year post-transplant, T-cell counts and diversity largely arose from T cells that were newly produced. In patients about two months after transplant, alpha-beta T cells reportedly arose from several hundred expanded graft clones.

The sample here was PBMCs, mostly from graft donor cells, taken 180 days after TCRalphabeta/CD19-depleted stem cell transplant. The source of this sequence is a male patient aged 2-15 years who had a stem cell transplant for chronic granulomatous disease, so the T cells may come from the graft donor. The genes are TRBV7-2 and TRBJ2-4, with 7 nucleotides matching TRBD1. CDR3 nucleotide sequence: TGTGCCAGCAGCTCCCCGGCAGGGGGTGCCAAAAACATTCAGTACTTC. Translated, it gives CASSSPAGGAKNIQYF.